A selection of T cell receptor beta chains follows, all from one sample in a study of blood T cells in healthy people across ages. TCRdb called the 5' RACE reads again in MiXCR, with one record for every CDR3 protein. The sample carries 890,000 or so distinct CDR3 sequences, around two thirds recorded once. The sequenced material came from blood. These TCRs come from a man between 25 and 39 years old in good health. The CDR3 runs from the conserved cysteine through the conserved F or W. The D gene is left open where the match is weak. Not all rows give a size; the values are once, few, many and, for expanded clones, a class.

v_gene,d_gene,j_gene,abundance,len,CDR3nt,CDR3aa
TRBV13,TRBD2,TRBJ2-5,NA,14,TGTGCCAGCAGCCCGGCTAGCGGCCAAGAGACCCAGTACTTC,CASSPASGQETQYF
TRBV12-3/TRBV12-4,NA,TRBJ2-5,NA,12,TGTGCCAGCAGTTTCACTAGAAAGACCCAGTACTTC,CASSFTRKTQYF
TRBV5-1,NA,TRBJ2-3,NA,14,TGCGCCAGCAGCTTTGAAGGGGGCACAGATACGCAGTATTTT,CASSFEGGTDTQYF
TRBV9,TRBD2,TRBJ2-1,NA,18,TGTGCCAGCAGCGTAAAGGCTAGCGGGGGGGCCAGGTTGAATGAGCAGTTCTTC,CASSVKASGGARLNEQFF
TRBV29-1,TRBD2,TRBJ2-3,NA,15,TGCAGCGTAGGACTAGCGGGGGGACGCACAGATACGCAGTATTTT,CSVGLAGGRTDTQYF
TRBV20-1,NA,TRBJ2-5,NA,12,TGCAGTGCTAGGGGCGGGATAGGGACCCAGTACTTC,CSARGGIGTQYF
TRBV6-2/TRBV6-3,TRBD1,TRBJ2-4,NA,16,TGTGCCAGCAGGGAACCGGGACAGGGGGTCAAAAACATTCAGTACTTC,CASREPGQGVKNIQYF
TRBV6-5,NA,TRBJ1-2,NA,13,TGTGCCAGCAGGGATGGCCCGCACTATGGCTACACCTTC,CASRDGPHYGYTF
TRBV6-5,TRBD1,TRBJ2-1,few,13,TGTGCCATCGGGACAGGGGGAGGGAATGAGCAGTTCTTC,CAIGTGGGNEQFF
TRBV6-5,NA,TRBJ2-5,NA,14,TGTGCCAGCAGTAACGGGGACTCTTCGATGATATGGTACTTC,CASSNGDSSMIWYF
TRBV5-6,TRBD1,TRBJ2-5,NA,17,TGTGCCAGCAGCTTGGGTTCGACAGGGGGGCATCAAGAGACCCAGTACTTC,CASSLGSTGGHQETQYF
TRBV9,NA,TRBJ2-1,NA,14,NA,CASSVGSGAGELFF
TRBV7-2,NA,TRBJ2-7,NA,15,TGTGCCAGCAGCTTAGGTGGTCCAGTTGCCTACGAGCAGTACTTC,CASSLGGPVAYEQYF
TRBV11-2,TRBD1,TRBJ2-1,NA,14,TGTGCCAGCAGCCCGGACAGGATAAGCAATGAGCAGTTCTTC,CASSPDRISNEQFF
TRBV4-2,TRBD2,TRBJ2-6,few,21,TGTGCCAGCAGCCTGTTGGGACTAGCAGCAGCCTCCATCTCTGGGGCCAACGTCCTGACTTTC,CASSLLGLAAASISGANVLTF
TRBV12-3/TRBV12-4,TRBD2,TRBJ2-1,NA,15,TGTGCCAGCAGGCAGACTAGCGGGAACTCTAATGAGCAGTTCTTC,CASRQTSGNSNEQFF
TRBV9,NA,TRBJ2-5,NA,15,TGTGCCAGCAGCGTCACCGGGGCAGGTAAAGAGACCCAGTACTTC,CASSVTGAGKETQYF
TRBV15,NA,TRBJ1-5,NA,16,TGTGCCACCAGCAGAGACCGGGCCTATGGGAATCAGCCCCAGCATTTT,CATSRDRAYGNQPQHF
TRBV15,TRBD2,TRBJ2-7,NA,13,TGTGCCACCGGGACTAGCGGCTCCTACGAGCAGTACTTC,CATGTSGSYEQYF
TRBV12-3/TRBV12-4,NA,TRBJ2-3,once,19,TGTGCCAGCAGTTTAGGTTCGGCGGGGGCCCCTCGGGGCACAGATACGCAGTATTTT,CASSLGSAGAPRGTDTQYF
TRBV12-3/TRBV12-4,NA,TRBJ1-6,NA,15,TGTGCCAGCAGCCGTCAGGGGCGAGGGAATTCACCCCTCCACTTT,CASSRQGRGNSPLHF
TRBV7-2,NA,TRBJ2-4,NA,15,TGTGCCAGCACTCGAGGGGGGCCCCCATGGGGCGTTCAGTACTTC,CASTRGGPPWGVQYF
TRBV9,NA,TRBJ1-6,NA,17,TGTGCCAGCAGCGTCTATTCGGAGGGAAGTTCGGGTTCACCCCTCCACTTT,CASSVYSEGSSGSPLHF
TRBV10-3,NA,TRBJ2-3,NA,12,TGTGCCATCAGCAGAGATAGCGATACGCAGTATTTT,CAISRDSDTQYF
TRBV29-1,NA,TRBJ1-1,NA,12,TGCAGCGTTAAAGAGAACGGGCTTTCAGCTTTCTTT,CSVKENGLSAFF
TRBV4-3,NA,TRBJ1-2,NA,12,TGCGCCAGTAGCGGTGTACACCATGGCTACACCTTC,CASSGVHHGYTF
TRBV27,NA,TRBJ2-7,NA,13,TGTGCCAGCAGTTTCGACATCTCCTACGAGCAGTACTTC,CASSFDISYEQYF
TRBV6-6,NA,TRBJ2-1,NA,13,TGTGCCAGCAGTCCACAGGGTAGCAATGAGCAGTTCTTC,CASSPQGSNEQFF
TRBV20-1,TRBD1,TRBJ1-5,NA,15,TGCAGTGCTAGCCAGGCAGGGGGCCGGAATCAGCCCCAGCATTTT,CSASQAGGRNQPQHF
TRBV9,TRBD1,TRBJ2-1,NA,18,TGTGCCAGCAGCGTAGTGGGGACAGGCAGTGTGTCCTACAATGAGCAGTTCTTC,CASSVVGTGSVSYNEQFF
TRBV29-1,TRBD1,TRBJ2-4,few,15,TGCAGCGTTGTTGGGGACAGGGAGGTTGGAAACATTCAGTACTTC,CSVVGDREVGNIQYF
TRBV20-1,NA,TRBJ2-1,NA,13,TGCAGTGCTCGGACAAGGAGCTTCAATGAGCAGTTCTTC,CSARTRSFNEQFF
TRBV5-1,TRBD1,TRBJ2-7,many,13,TGCGCCAGCAGCTCCGGGACAGGGTACGAGCAGTACTTC,CASSSGTGYEQYF
TRBV28,NA,TRBJ1-1,NA,15,TGTGCCAGCACTACATGGGGTATCGCGAACACTGAAGCTTTCTTT,CASTTWGIANTEAFF
TRBV6-5,NA,TRBJ2-7,NA,14,TGTGCCAGCAGTTACAAGGGGAACTACTACGAGCAGTACTTC,CASSYKGNYYEQYF
TRBV18,NA,TRBJ2-5,many,13,TGTGCCAGCTCACGGGGGGCAGAAGAGACCCAGTACTTC,CASSRGAEETQYF
TRBV6-5,NA,TRBJ1-5,NA,15,TGTGCCAGCAGTTACTCGGGGGGGGCCGGTCAGCCCCAGCATTTT,CASSYSGGAGQPQHF
TRBV20-1,TRBD2,TRBJ2-1,NA,15,TGCAGTGCTAGAGATGGGAGGGGCGGGCACAATGAGCAGTTCTTC,CSARDGRGGHNEQFF
TRBV4-3,NA,TRBJ1-2,few,15,TGCGCCAGCAGCCAAGAGATCAAACCCAACTATGGCTACACCTTC,CASSQEIKPNYGYTF
TRBV6-2/TRBV6-3,NA,TRBJ2-6,NA,15,TGTGCCAGCAGGGGCTCCCACCCTGGGGCCAACGTCCTGACTTTC,CASRGSHPGANVLTF
TRBV3-1,NA,TRBJ1-5,NA,16,TGTGCCAGCAGCCAAAGGGACGGAACGGGCAATCAGCCCCAGCATTTT,CASSQRDGTGNQPQHF
TRBV2,NA,TRBJ1-1,NA,13,TGTGCCAGCAGCGGGGGACAGAACACTGAAGCTTTCTTT,CASSGGQNTEAFF
TRBV5-1,NA,TRBJ2-7,once,12,TGCGCCAGCAGCCAAGGGAACAACGAGCAGTACTTC,CASSQGNNEQYF
TRBV9,NA,TRBJ1-2,NA,15,TGTGCCAGCAGCTTTGGAGGGAGCTCTAACTATGGCTACACCTTC,CASSFGGSSNYGYTF
TRBV2,NA,TRBJ2-3,NA,15,TGTGCCAGCAGTTATACCGGGACTCGAGCAGATACGCAGTATTTT,CASSYTGTRADTQYF
TRBV7-9,NA,TRBJ2-3,NA,14,TGTGCCAGCAGCTTAGCAACTAGCTCAGATACGCAGTATTTT,CASSLATSSDTQYF
TRBV11-2,TRBD2,TRBJ2-1,NA,15,TGTGCCAGCAGCTTAGAGGGACTAGGTCTAGAGACCCAGTTCTTC,CASSLEGLGLETQFF
TRBV20-1,TRBD1,TRBJ2-7,NA,11,TGCAGTGCTGATACAGGGGACGAGCAGTACTTC,CSADTGDEQYF
TRBV20-1,NA,TRBJ2-5,NA,14,TGCAGTGCTAGAGAATCGGGCTTGATCGAGACCCAGTACTTC,CSARESGLIETQYF
TRBV5-4,TRBD1,TRBJ2-7,many,15,TGTGCCAGCAGCTCACCGGGACAGGGCACCTACGAGCAGTACTTC,CASSSPGQGTYEQYF
TRBV9,TRBD2,TRBJ2-1,NA,16,TGTGCCAGCAGCCCGGGAGGGACTAGCGGGTGGAATGAGCAGTTCTTC,CASSPGGTSGWNEQFF